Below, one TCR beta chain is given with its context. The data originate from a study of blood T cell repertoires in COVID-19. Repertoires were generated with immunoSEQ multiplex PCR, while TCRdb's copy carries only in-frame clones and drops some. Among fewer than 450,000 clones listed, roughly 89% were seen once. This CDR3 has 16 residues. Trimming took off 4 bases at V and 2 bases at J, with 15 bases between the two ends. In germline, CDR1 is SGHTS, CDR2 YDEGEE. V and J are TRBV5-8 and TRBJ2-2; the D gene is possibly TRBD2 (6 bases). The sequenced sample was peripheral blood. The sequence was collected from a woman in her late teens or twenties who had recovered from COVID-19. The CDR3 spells CASSPPGTGNTGELFF. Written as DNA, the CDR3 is TGTGCCAGCAGCCCACCCGGGACTGGAAACACCGGGGAGCTGTTTTTT.